This TCR beta chain was retrieved from a study of PD-L1 blockade in urothelial cancer. At the level of the study: Blood gave a median approximately 130,000 T cells.

As for time point: pretreatment peripheral blood. The patients had locally advanced or metastatic urothelial carcinoma. All patients handed over anywhere from 1 to 8 samples, pretreatment and on-treatment. In each PCR, synthetic TCR analog templates were spiked in. TCRdb keeps only in-frame clones here, not all; method: immunoSEQ multiplex PCR. The repertoire holds some 120,000 clones, roughly 84% seen once, with about 2.9% in the top ten. This clone was found once. The germline V and J ends were trimmed by 5 bases and 0 bases, with 12 bases remaining between them. The length of the CDR3 is 15 residues. Per germline, CDR1 SGHTA and CDR2 FQGTGA.

The input for sequencing was PBMCs, taken around atezolizumab (anti-PD-L1) treatment. This clonotype was sampled from a man between 45 and 60 years old with urothelial cancer. The chain couples TRBV7-3 to TRBJ2-3, with D possibly matching TRBD1 (5 bases). CDR3 coding DNA: TGTGCCAGCAGCATTCAGGGAACTAGCACAGATACGCAGTATTTT. Translation gives CASSIQGTSTDTQYF.